This TCR beta chain is drawn from a study of blood T cell repertoires in COVID-19. Data came from immunoSEQ multiplex PCR; TCRdb stores just in-frame clones and leaves some out. The profile shows 250,000 or so clones, about 87% of them singletons. Grouping used clinical history reported by participants in a survey and questionnaire. Germline trimming cut 4 bases from V and 5 bases from J; bases unmatched to any gene: 12. The CDR3 has 16 residues. Germline V CDR1 and CDR2: SGHRS, YFSETQ. The TCR sequence derives from a woman aged 25 to 39 with acute COVID-19. The chain uses TRBV5-1 and TRBJ2-5, with 9 bases matching TRBD1. Sequenced: PBMCs or T cells enriched from blood (not recorded which). CDR3 sequence (DNA): TGCGCCAGCAGCCCTGGACAGGGGATTAGGGGGGAGACCCAGTACTTC. Its translation: CASSPGQGIRGETQYF.